The present TCR beta chain was sequenced within a study of cytomegalovirus exposure and HLA in healthy donors. The study, taken as a whole, reports: It was shown in a later analysis that HLA-associated TCR beta chains were more clonally expanded than other, equally common chains. Later findings reportedly placed an Asian-associated ancestry cluster below the approximately 670-donor mean for N-insertions.

This clone has just one count. Its antigen is not known. The germline V gene has CDR1 WSHSY and CDR2 SAAADI. CDR3 length: 12 residues. A multiplex PCR was run with 60 Vbeta primers and 13 Jbeta primers. Generated by immunoSEQ multiplex PCR, the TCRdb table keeps only in-frame clones and is missing some. The table lists around 140,000 clones, about 61% of them singletons, with 2.4% in the top ten. The receptor was isolated from a woman in her thirties or forties in good health and CMV-seronegative. The chain couples TRBV10-2 to TRBJ1-6; 8 bases fit TRBD1. Sequencing was done on a sample of PBMCs. CDR3: CATGAVKSPLHF. CDR3 in DNA: TGCGCGACAGGGGCTGTTAAATCACCCCTCCACTTT.